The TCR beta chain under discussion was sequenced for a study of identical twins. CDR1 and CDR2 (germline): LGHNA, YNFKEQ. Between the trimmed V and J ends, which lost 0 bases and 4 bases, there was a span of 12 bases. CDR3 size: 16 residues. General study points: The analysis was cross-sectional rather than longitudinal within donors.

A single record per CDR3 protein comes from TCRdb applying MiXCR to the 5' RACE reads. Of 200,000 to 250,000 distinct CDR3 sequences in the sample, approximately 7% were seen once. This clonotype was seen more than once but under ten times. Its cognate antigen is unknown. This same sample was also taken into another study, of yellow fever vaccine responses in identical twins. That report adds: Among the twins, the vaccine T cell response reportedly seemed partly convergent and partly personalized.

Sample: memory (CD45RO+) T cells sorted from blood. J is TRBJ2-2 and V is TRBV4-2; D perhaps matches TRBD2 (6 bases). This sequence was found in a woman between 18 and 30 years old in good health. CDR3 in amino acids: CASSQERGTSTGELFF. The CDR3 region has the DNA TGTGCCAGCAGCCAAGAACGGGGGACGAGCACCGGGGAGCTGTTTTTT.